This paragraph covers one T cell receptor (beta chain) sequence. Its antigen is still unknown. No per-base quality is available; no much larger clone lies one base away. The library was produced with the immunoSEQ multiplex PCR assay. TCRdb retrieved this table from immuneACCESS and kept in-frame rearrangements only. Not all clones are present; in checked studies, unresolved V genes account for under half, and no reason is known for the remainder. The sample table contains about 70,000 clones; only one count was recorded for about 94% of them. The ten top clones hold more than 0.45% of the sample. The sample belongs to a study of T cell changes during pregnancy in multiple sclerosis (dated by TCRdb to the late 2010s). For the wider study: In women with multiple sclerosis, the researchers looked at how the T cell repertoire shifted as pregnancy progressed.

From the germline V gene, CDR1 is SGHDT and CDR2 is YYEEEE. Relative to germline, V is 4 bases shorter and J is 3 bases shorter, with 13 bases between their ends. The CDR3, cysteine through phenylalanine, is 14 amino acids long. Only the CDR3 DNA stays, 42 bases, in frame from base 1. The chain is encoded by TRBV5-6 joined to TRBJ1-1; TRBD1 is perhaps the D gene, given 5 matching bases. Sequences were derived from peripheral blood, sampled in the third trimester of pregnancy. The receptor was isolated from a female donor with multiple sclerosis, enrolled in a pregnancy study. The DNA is TGTGCCAGCAGCCCGGGTTGGGGGGACACTGAAGCTTTCTTT. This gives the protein CASSPGWGDTEAFF.